This TCR beta chain was captured by sequencing in a study of human T cells and chemical hapten exposure. The CDR3 has 14 residues. Germline loops: CDR1 KGHDR, CDR2 SFDVKD. J gave up 2 bases and V 4 bases, and 2 bases lay outside the gene matches. TCRdb used MiXCR to reprocess the RACE reads, holding one entry per CDR3 protein. The sample lists roughly 250,000 distinct CDR3 sequences, more than 6.5% occurring once. Time point noted: pre-sensitization, week 0. Described treatment: therapeutic diphenylcyclopropenone sensitization with weekly scalp DPC. Sequenced material: whole blood, taken in connection with sensitization to the hapten diphenylcyclopropenone (DPC). The chain has TRBV24-1 and TRBJ1-2; 8 bases line up with TRBD1. This receptor was obtained from a middle-aged woman with alopecia areata. Some clones in this sample may be carry-over from other donors' samples. CDR3 sequence: CATSDDRGNYGYTF. The CDR3 DNA follows: TGTGCCACCAGTGACGACAGGGGAAACTATGGCTACACCTTC.